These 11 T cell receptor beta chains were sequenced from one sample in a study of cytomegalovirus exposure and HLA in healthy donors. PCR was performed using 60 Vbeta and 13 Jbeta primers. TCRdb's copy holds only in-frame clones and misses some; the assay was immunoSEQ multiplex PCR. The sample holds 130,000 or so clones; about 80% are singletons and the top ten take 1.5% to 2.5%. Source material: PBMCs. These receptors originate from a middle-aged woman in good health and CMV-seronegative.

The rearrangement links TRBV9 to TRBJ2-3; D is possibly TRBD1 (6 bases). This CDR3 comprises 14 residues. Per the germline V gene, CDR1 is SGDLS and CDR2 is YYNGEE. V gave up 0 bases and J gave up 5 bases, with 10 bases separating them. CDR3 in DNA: TGTGCCAGCAGCGTAGCTACAGGGCTAGATACGCAGTATTTT. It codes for CASSVATGLDTQYF.

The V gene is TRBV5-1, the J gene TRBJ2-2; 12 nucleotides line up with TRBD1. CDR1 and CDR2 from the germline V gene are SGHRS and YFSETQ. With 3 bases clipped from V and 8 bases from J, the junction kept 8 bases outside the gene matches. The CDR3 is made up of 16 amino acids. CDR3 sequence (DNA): TGCGCCAGCAGCTGGGGACAGGGGGCACCTGAGGGGGAGCTGTTTTTT. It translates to CASSWGQGAPEGELFF.

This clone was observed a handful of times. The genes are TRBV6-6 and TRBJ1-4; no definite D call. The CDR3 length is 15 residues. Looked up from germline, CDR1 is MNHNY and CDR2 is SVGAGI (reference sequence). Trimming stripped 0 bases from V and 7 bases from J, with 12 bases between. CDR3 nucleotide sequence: TGTGCCAGCAGTTACTCGCGCAGGATCGGTGAAAAACTGTTTTTT. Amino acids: CASSYSRRIGEKLFF.

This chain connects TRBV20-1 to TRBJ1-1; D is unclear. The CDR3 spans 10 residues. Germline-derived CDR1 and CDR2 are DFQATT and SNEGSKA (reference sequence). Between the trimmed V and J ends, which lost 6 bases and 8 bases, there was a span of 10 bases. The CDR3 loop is CSAMRKEAFF. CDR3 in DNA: TGCAGTGCGATGAGAAAGGAAGCTTTCTTT.

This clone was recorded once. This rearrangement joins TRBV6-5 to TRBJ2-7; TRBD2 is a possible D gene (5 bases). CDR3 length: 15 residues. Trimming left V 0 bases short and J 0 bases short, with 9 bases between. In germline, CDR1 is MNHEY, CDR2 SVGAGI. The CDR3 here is CASSYSLRDSYEQYF. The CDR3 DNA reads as TGTGCCAGCAGTTACTCTTTACGGGACTCCTACGAGCAGTACTTC.

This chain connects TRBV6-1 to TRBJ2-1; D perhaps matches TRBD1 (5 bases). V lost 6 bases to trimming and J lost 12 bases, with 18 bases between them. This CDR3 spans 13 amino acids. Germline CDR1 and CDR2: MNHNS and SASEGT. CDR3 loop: CASSSRVLSSQFF. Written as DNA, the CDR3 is TGTGCCAGCAGCAGCAGGGTCCTAAGTTCGCAGTTCTTC.

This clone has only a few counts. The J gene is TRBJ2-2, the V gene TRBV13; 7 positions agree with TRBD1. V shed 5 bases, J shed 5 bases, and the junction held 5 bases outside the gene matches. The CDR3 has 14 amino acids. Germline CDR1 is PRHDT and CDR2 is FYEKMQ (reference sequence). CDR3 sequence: CASSPETGTGELFF. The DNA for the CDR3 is TGTGCCAGCAGCCCCGAGACAGGGACCGGGGAGCTGTTTTTT. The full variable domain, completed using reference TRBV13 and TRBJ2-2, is AAGVIQSPRHLIKEKRETATLKCYPIPRHDTVYWYQQGPGQDPQFLISFYEKMQSDKGSIPDRFSAQQFSDYHSELNMSSLELGDSALYFCASSPETGTGELFFGEGSRLTVL.

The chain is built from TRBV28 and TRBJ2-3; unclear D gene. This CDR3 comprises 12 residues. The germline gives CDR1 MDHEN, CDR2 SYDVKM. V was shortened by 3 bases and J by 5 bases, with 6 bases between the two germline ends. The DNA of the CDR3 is TGTGCCAGCAGTTTGACAAGAGATACGCAGTATTTT. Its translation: CASSLTRDTQYF.

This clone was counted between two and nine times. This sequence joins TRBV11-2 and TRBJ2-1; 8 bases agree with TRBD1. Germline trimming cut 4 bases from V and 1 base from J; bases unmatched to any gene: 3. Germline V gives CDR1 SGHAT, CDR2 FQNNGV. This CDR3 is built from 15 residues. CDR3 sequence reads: CASSSDRGSYNEQFF. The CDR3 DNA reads TGTGCCAGCAGCTCTGACAGGGGATCCTACAATGAGCAGTTCTTC.

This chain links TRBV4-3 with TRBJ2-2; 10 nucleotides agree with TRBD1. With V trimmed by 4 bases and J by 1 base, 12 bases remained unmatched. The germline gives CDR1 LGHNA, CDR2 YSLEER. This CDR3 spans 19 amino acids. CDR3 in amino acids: CASSRTLGTGAVNTGELFF. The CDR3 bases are TGCGCCAGCAGCCGAACCCTTGGGACAGGGGCAGTGAACACCGGGGAGCTGTTTTTT.

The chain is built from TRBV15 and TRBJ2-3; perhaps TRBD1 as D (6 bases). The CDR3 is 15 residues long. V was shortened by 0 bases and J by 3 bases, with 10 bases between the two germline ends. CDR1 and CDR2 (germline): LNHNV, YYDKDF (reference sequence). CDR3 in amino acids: CATSREGTWTDTQYF. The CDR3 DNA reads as TGTGCCACCAGCAGAGAGGGGACATGGACAGATACGCAGTATTTT.